The T cell receptor (beta chain) described here comes from a study of graft-versus-host responses after intestinal transplantation (dated by TCRdb to about 2021). Turning to the overall study: Multivisceral, liver-intestinal, or isolated intestinal transplants were received by the recipients. The cohort enrolled some 23 intestinal transplant recipients including one retransplant, and a few patients lacking pretransplant specimens were excluded. Donor T cell macrochimerism was defined as a peak of at least 4% donor T cells among recipient peripheral blood mononuclear cells. Rather than being sequenced by the commercial service, samples from a few later patients were sequenced in-house on an Illumina MiSeq and processed with MiXCR. Every recipient was given anti-thymocyte globulin induction, followed by approximately 3 years of maintenance tacrolimus and steroids. After intestinal transplantation, graft-versus-host and host-versus-graft alloreactive T cell clones were followed in the graft, circulation and bone marrow using bulk TCR-beta CDR3 sequencing. Alloreactive clones were identified by sequencing pre-transplant mixed lymphocyte reaction products and comparing them with unstimulated pre-transplant donor and recipient T cells.

As concerns this clone: Its antigen has not been determined. No much larger clone is present one base from it, and per-base qualities are unavailable.

From V the trimming removes 6 bases and from J it removes 2 bases, while the gene matches leave 3 bases of the junction unaccounted for. CDR1 and CDR2, per the germline V gene (reference sequence), are LNHNV and YYDKDF. CDR3 length: 13 amino acids, cysteine to phenylalanine. The only DNA kept is the CDR3, 39 bases in frame from the first base. The paper as a whole reports these results and caveats: Conclusions were limited by the relatively low number and heterogeneity of intestinal transplant patients. High GvH to HvG T cell clonal ratios were observed in the allografts of patients with donor T cell macrochimerism. GvH clones were detected in recipient bone marrow, and some appeared earlier in ileal mucosa or blood, consistent with an intestinal mucosal origin. Early after transplant, declines in HvG clones were associated with peak levels of circulating GvH clones.

The receptor library was made with the immunoSEQ multiplex PCR assay. In most patients, genomic DNA was isolated using the Qiagen DNeasy Blood and Tissue Kit and sent frozen to Adaptive Biotechnologies for TCR sequencing. Adaptive Biotechnologies carried out high-throughput TCR-beta CDR3 sequencing of genomic DNA for most patients. In the source study's methods: TCR sequencing data were retrieved from Adaptive's ImmunoSEQ software for roughly 17 patients, whereas a few other patients were processed with MiXCR and VDJtools. CD4 versus CD8 sorting errors were corrected by removing sequences found in both subsets at a frequency ratio below 5:1. CDR3 nucleotide sequences shared between donor and recipient were removed because their origin could not be assigned. At least 2-fold expansion over unstimulated cells and a minimum CFSE-low frequency of 0.002% (template counts) or 0.001% (read counts) were required for clones to be classified as alloreactive. Clones detected in sequenced pre-transplant spleen, lymph node, or MLR CFSE-low populations of the donor or recipient were defined as mappable. The cumulative frequency of alloreactive clones was calculated as a percentage of all sequences, weighted by copy number. Sourced from immuneACCESS, this table was stored by TCRdb with only in-frame sequences that have V and J called. A share of the clones is absent; for the studies checked, an unresolved V gene accounts for under half, and the remainder has no known explanation. Clonal size and the V and J genes are those of that table, whereas D and trimming came from the DNA. The sample table holds about 97,000 clones, of which roughly 91% were seen once. Of the sample, roughly 0.17% is held by the ten largest clones.

Per the publication, the time point label means: cells obtained before transplantation from donor or recipient. CD3+CD4+ and CD3+CD8+ populations were FACS-sorted from unstimulated pre-transplant donor and recipient cells taken from spleen or lymph nodes. The receptor comes from a human donor who was the organ donor for an intestinal transplant. Specimen: unstimulated CD4+ T cells sorted from spleen or lymph node cells, collected before transplant. This sequence uses TRBV15 and TRBJ2-7, and 8 junctional nucleotides match TRBD1. The nucleotide sequence is given as TGTGCCACCAGTACACAGGGGGCCTACGAGCAGTACTTC. Its translation is CATSTQGAYEQYF.